Listed below are T cell receptor beta chains from one sample, sequenced in a study of CD8 T cells in ankylosing spondylitis. TCRdb re-called the 5' RACE reads with MiXCR, one entry per CDR3 protein. The sample has 400,000 to 450,000 distinct CDR3 sequences, approximately 17% seen once; the top ten hold around 0.92%. The sample taken for sequencing was blood, either unsorted or a sorted T cell fraction (not recorded which). These receptors all come from a male donor with ankylosing spondylitis. The conserved cysteine and the conserved F or W are not part of the CDR3 here.

TRBJ1-2 | TRBV18 | ASSPGGTAGYT
TRBJ1-6 | TRBV2 | ASRSRNNSPLH
TRBJ2-5 | TRBV29-1 | SVERFQETQY
TRBJ2-1 | TRBV6-1 | ASSETRDRYNEQF
TRBJ2-2 | TRBV12-3/TRBV12-4 | ASKERDRGKLDTGELF
TRBJ2-7 | TRBV5-1 | ASSSLAGQGASEQY
TRBJ1-2 | TRBV5-1 | ASSLQTDYGYT
TRBJ1-2 | TRBV29-1 | SVEQGWGPGYGYT
TRBJ2-7 | TRBV27 | ASSPPGVSYEQY
TRBJ2-2 | TRBV2 | ASSPTWARTGELF
TRBJ1-4 | TRBV20-1 | SALGTGGGEKLF
TRBJ1-5 | TRBV4-1 | ASSQGNGGAWQPQH
TRBJ2-2 | TRBV3-1 | ASSQGGNTGELF
TRBJ1-6 | TRBV7-8 | ASSSPTGKNSPLH
TRBJ2-7 | TRBV6-5 | ASSSQGIVYEQY
TRBJ2-2 | TRBV7-3 | ASSLSVAGAYTGELF
TRBJ2-3 | TRBV5-1 | ASSLGASGVTDTQY
TRBJ1-5 | TRBV20-1 | SAGRGYGNQPQH
TRBJ1-2 | TRBV18 | ASSPGQAYGYT
TRBJ1-6 | TRBV28 | ASSPPGATGTPLH
TRBJ2-1 | TRBV5-1 | ASSFVSGSSYNEQF
TRBJ1-2 | TRBV6-2/TRBV6-3 | ASSLRGRQTNYGYT
TRBJ2-7 | TRBV28 | ASSSTHPINYEQY
TRBJ2-7 | TRBV28 | ASSLSWETLY
TRBJ2-3 | TRBV20-1 | SARKRGSTDTQY
TRBJ2-7 | TRBV28 | ASSPWGPWPHEQY
TRBJ2-5 | TRBV30 | AWSVTSGRGGTQY
TRBJ2-1 | TRBV18 | ASSPPIRGGSYNEQF
TRBJ2-6 | TRBV6-1 | ASSLRAPVDSGANVLT
TRBJ1-4 | TRBV19 | ASGDRAGEKLF
TRBJ2-6 | TRBV5-1 | ASSGGTGPPGSGANVLT
TRBJ2-1 | TRBV11-2 | ASSPMMNAQQF
TRBJ1-1 | TRBV20-1 | SAVRGLNTEAF
TRBJ2-5 | TRBV5-1 | ASSPFRTRGGETQY
TRBJ1-1 | TRBV12-3/TRBV12-4 | ASSGGILNTEAF
TRBJ1-6 | TRBV20-1 | SASLGGSVTYNSPLH
TRBJ2-3 | TRBV7-9 | ASSPQDLSTDTQY
TRBJ2-3 | TRBV14 | ASSFQQGTTQY
TRBJ2-7 | TRBV20-1 | SASVLAGGLVHEQY
TRBJ1-5 | TRBV6-1 | ASSEQGWGSNQPQH
TRBJ1-2 | TRBV7-2 | ASSSAKGTGVGYT
TRBJ2-2 | TRBV12-3/TRBV12-4 | ASSSRTGGSGELF
TRBJ2-7 | TRBV5-1 | ASSLARHSYEQY
TRBJ2-5 | TRBV5-1 | ASSFGSTRETQY
TRBJ1-2 | TRBV14 | ASSQRQGYGYT
TRBJ2-1 | TRBV5-1 | ASSATAMANNEQF
TRBJ2-3 | TRBV20-1 | SADTGTGTDTQY
TRBJ2-1 | TRBV20-1 | SARRPTGGTIGAYNEQF
TRBJ2-2 | TRBV12-3/TRBV12-4 | ASSLLTSPTTDTGELF
TRBJ2-7 | TRBV7-2 | ASSRLAGGPYEQY